These 9 T cell receptor beta chains share one sample of origin, sequenced in a study of human T cells and chemical hapten exposure. Time point: patch test 1, 2 weeks after DPC sensitization. Treatment meaning: therapeutic diphenylcyclopropenone sensitization with weekly scalp DPC. MiXCR, applied by TCRdb to the RACE reads, yields one record per CDR3 protein. This table holds approximately 400,000 distinct CDR3 sequences, more than 4.5% found once. Sequencing was performed on whole blood, taken in connection with sensitization to the hapten diphenylcyclopropenone (DPC). The receptors were sampled from a woman aged 50 to 60 with alopecia areata. Some clones in this sample may be carry-over from other donors' samples.

Many counts were recorded for this clonotype. The chain recombines TRBV10-3 with TRBJ2-5, with a weak D call TRBD1 (6 bases). Looked up from germline, CDR1 is ENHRY and CDR2 is SYGVKD. Trimming removed 0 bases at V and 4 bases at J, with 12 bases between. The CDR3 is 15 residues long. CDR3 in DNA: TGTGCCATCAGTGAGTCGAGGCAGGGGATAGAGACCCAGTACTTC. This gives the protein CAISESRQGIETQYF.

At least ten counts were recorded for this clonotype. This chain joins TRBV7-6 and TRBJ2-5, with a weak D call TRBD1 (5 bases). The CDR3 totals 13 residues. V lost 1 base, J lost 5 bases, and 8 bases lay in between. Germline-derived CDR1 and CDR2 are SGHVS and FNYEAQ. In nucleotides, the CDR3 is TGTGCCAGCAGCTTAGTCCAGGGTGAGACCCAGTACTTC. Amino acids: CASSLVQGETQYF. Full variable domain (rest looked up from reference TRBV7-6 and TRBJ2-5): GAGVSQSPRYKVTKRGQDVALRCDPISGHVSLYWYRQALGQGPEFLTYFNYEAQQDKSGLPNDRFSAERPEGSISTLTIQRTEQRDSAMYRCASSLVQGETQYFGPGTRLLVL.

This clonotype occurred many times. The rearrangement joins TRBV3-1 to TRBJ2-3; D is possibly TRBD2 (6 bases). CDR1 and CDR2 (germline): LGHDT, YNNKEL (reference sequence). The CDR3 sequence is 16 residues long. The ends were cut back, 3 bases at V and 6 bases at J, with 19 bases in the middle. The CDR3 spells CASSHPGELASDTQYF. The CDR3 nucleotides are TGTGCCAGCAGCCATCCGGGGGAACTAGCTTCCGATACGCAGTATTTT.

This clonotype came up a few times. The rearrangement links TRBV29-1 to TRBJ1-3; 7 bases match TRBD1. J gave up 4 bases and V 2 bases, and 2 bases lay outside the gene matches. The CDR3 extends over 13 amino acids. The germline V gene has CDR1 SQVTM and CDR2 ANQGSEA. The CDR3, as DNA: TGCAGCGTTGAACCGGGACAGGGAAACACCATATATTTT. Translation: CSVEPGQGNTIYF.

This clonotype came up a few times. CDR3 nucleotides: TGTGCCAGCAGCCAAGAACAGGGAAAGACCCAGTACTTC. Its protein is CASSQEQGKTQYF. This chain uses TRBV3-1 with TRBJ2-5, with a possible D match to TRBD1 (6 bases). Trimming removed 0 bases from V and 6 bases from J, with 8 bases in between. The CDR3 runs to 13 residues. Germline CDR1 LGHDT, CDR2 YNNKEL (reference sequence).

This clonotype came up many times. The V call is TRBV20-1, the J call TRBJ1-3, with D possibly matching TRBD1 (5 bases). CDR3 length: 14 residues. The germline CDR1 and CDR2 sequences are DFQATT and SNEGSKA (reference sequence). V was cut by 5 bases and J by 1 base, with 12 bases left in between. The CDR3 spells CSAWDRASGNTIYF. In DNA, the CDR3 is TGCAGTGCTTGGGACCGCGCTTCTGGAAACACCATATATTTT.

At least ten counts were recorded for this clonotype. The chain's CDR3 is CASSHGTGVGNTEAFF. In DNA form, the CDR3 reads TGTGCCAGCAGTCACGGGACAGGGGTGGGTAATACTGAAGCTTTCTTT. This chain joins TRBV6-6 and TRBJ1-1; 10 bases line up with TRBD1. Germline V gene data show CDR1 as MNHNY and CDR2 as SVGAGI (reference sequence). With 5 bases clipped from V and 5 bases from J, the junction kept 11 bases outside the gene matches. The CDR3 loop spans 16 amino acids.

This clonotype was found a few times. This chain connects TRBV12-5 to TRBJ1-1, with D hard to call. The germline V gene encodes CDR1 LGHNT and CDR2 FRNRAP. The CDR3 runs 14 residues. V gave up 0 bases and J gave up 2 bases, with 7 bases separating them. For the CDR3, the DNA is TGTGCTAGTGGTTTGGTACCTATCAACACTGAAGCTTTCTTT. It is translated as CASGLVPINTEAFF. The full variable domain, with the rest looked up from reference TRBV12-5 and TRBJ1-1, is DARVTQTPRHKVTEMGQEVTMRCQPILGHNTVFWYRQTMMQGLELLAYFRNRAPLDDSGMPKDRFSAEMPDATLATLKIQPSEPRDSAVYFCASGLVPINTEAFFGQGTRLTVV.

Concerning this clonotype itself: A much larger clone differs from this one at a single base, so this may be a read error. The rearrangement joins TRBV5-1 to TRBJ2-5; D unclear. The CDR3 extends over 15 amino acids. The V gene's germline CDR1 is SGHRS and CDR2 YFSETQ. Trimming pared 4 bases from V and 5 bases from J, leaving 18 bases between. As DNA, the CDR3 is TGCGCCAGCAGCGGAGAACCTACGCCGGTGGAGACCCAGTACTTC. As protein: CASSGEPTPVETQYF.